This passage covers 5 T cell receptor beta chains from one sample sequenced in a study of CD8 T cells in ankylosing spondylitis. TCRdb passed the 5' RACE reads through MiXCR, listing each CDR3 protein once. The data show around 180,000 distinct CDR3 sequences, approximately 18% seen once. Sequences were obtained from blood, either unsorted or a sorted T cell fraction (not recorded which). The receptors come from a male donor aged 5-29 years with ankylosing spondylitis or in good health (not recorded which).

This clonotype was observed many times. V usage is TRBV20-1 and J usage is TRBJ2-1, with D possibly TRBD2 on 5 matching bases. CDR3 size: 16 residues. The germline CDR1 and CDR2 sequences are DFQATT and SNEGSKA (reference sequence). V was shortened by 3 bases and J by 2 bases, with 17 bases between the two germline ends. CDR3 DNA: TGCAGTGCTAGTGGGGTCGTCGGGATGACCTACAATGAGCAGTTCTTC. This translates into CSASGVVGMTYNEQFF.

This clonotype has ten or more counts. The chain uses TRBV6-2 or TRBV6-3 and TRBJ2-7; D ambiguous. The ends were cut back, 7 bases at V and 0 bases at J, with 4 bases in the middle. Germline CDR1 MNHEY, CDR2 SVGEGT. CDR3 length: 11 amino acids. The chain's CDR3 is CASKSSYEQYF. The CDR3 coding sequence is TGTGCCAGCAAGAGCTCCTACGAGCAGTACTTC.

This clonotype has more than one count but fewer than ten. This chain links TRBV7-3 with TRBJ2-1, with D possibly being TRBD2 (6 bases). V gave up 5 bases and J gave up 10 bases, with 24 bases separating them. Germline V gene sequence: CDR1 SGHTA, CDR2 FQGTGA. CDR3 length equals 16 residues. CDR3 DNA sequence: TGTGCCAGCAGCCCTATCCCCGCGGGGACTCCTACCGAGCAGTTCTTC. Residues: CASSPIPAGTPTEQFF.

This clonotype was seen repeatedly, ten times or more. The chain links TRBV20-1 to TRBJ2-5; D gene uncertain. Looked up from germline, CDR1 is DFQATT and CDR2 is SNEGSKA (reference sequence). This CDR3 has 14 amino acids. V lost 3 bases and J lost 0, with 11 bases in between. This CDR3 is CSARIPFHQETQYF. The DNA for the CDR3 is TGCAGTGCTAGGATTCCCTTCCACCAAGAGACCCAGTACTTC.

This clonotype appeared a few times. The rearrangement joins TRBV25-1 to TRBJ2-5; D is uncertain. Germline CDR1 is MGHDK and CDR2 is SYGVNS. The length of the CDR3 is 16 residues. Deletions cut 2 bases from V and 1 base from J, with 14 bases between. CDR3 region: CASSEARAAFQETQYF. The CDR3 DNA sequence: TGTGCCAGCAGTGAAGCTAGGGCGGCATTCCAAGAGACCCAGTACTTC.